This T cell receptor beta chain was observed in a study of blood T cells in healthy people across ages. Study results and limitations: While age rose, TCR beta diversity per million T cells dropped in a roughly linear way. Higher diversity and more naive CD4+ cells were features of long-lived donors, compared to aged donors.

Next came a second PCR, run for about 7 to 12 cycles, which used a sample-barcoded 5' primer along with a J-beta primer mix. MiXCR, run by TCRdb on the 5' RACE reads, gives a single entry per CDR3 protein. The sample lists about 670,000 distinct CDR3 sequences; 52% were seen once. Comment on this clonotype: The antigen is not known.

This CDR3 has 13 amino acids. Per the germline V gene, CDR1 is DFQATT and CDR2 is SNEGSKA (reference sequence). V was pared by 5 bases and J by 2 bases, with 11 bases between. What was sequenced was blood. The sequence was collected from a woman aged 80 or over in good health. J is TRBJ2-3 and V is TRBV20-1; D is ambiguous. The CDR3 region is CSAVPQVTDTQYF. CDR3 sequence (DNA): TGCAGTGCTGTCCCCCAGGTCACAGATACGCAGTATTTT.